This TCR beta chain was documented in a study of T cell changes during pregnancy in multiple sclerosis. CDR3 length: 19 residues. Germline V gene data show CDR1 as MGHRA and CDR2 as YSYEKL. Trimming left V 2 bases short and J 2 bases short, with 24 bases between. Generated by immunoSEQ multiplex PCR, the TCRdb table keeps only in-frame clones and is missing some. The sample yields about 79,000 clones, around 93% seen once. The source was peripheral blood, collected in the second trimester of pregnancy. This clonotype was sampled from a female donor in good health, enrolled as a control in a pregnancy study. The V call is TRBV4-1, the J call TRBJ1-1; D is unclear. This chain's CDR3 is CASSQTPDPGSHINTEAFF. CDR3 coding DNA: TGCGCCAGCAGCCAAACTCCTGACCCGGGGTCCCATATCAACACTGAAGCTTTCTTT.